These 18 T cell receptor beta chains came from one sample sequenced in a study of cytomegalovirus exposure and HLA in healthy donors. PCR amplification relied on 60 Vbeta primers (plus 13 Jbeta primers). The method was immunoSEQ multiplex PCR; TCRdb's version includes in-frame clones alone and lacks a portion of them. The sample holds under 100,000 clones, roughly 80% seen once. The sample consisted of PBMCs. The origin of the receptors is a man aged 40-55 years in good health and CMV-seronegative.

The chain has TRBV28 and TRBJ1-5; D might be TRBD1 (5 bases). This CDR3 contains 13 residues. CDR1 and CDR2 (germline): MDHEN, SYDVKM. V dropped 6 bases and J dropped 9 bases, with 15 bases sitting between them. CDR3 nucleotide sequence: TGTGCCAGCAGCTCCACGTCAGGGCGGCCCCAGCATTTT. It specifies CASSSTSGRPQHF.

The V and J genes are TRBV7-6 and TRBJ2-3, with 7 positions matching TRBD2. Germline values: CDR1 SGHVS, CDR2 FNYEAQ. The length of the CDR3 is 14 residues. J lost 5 bases, V lost 3 bases, and 5 bases had no gene match. The CDR3 sequence: CASSLGGGGDTQYF. The CDR3, as DNA: TGTGCCAGCAGCTTGGGAGGCGGGGGAGATACGCAGTATTTT.

The rearrangement links TRBV6-5 to TRBJ2-6; D is possibly TRBD1 (6 bases). Germline loops: CDR1 MNHEY, CDR2 SVGAGI. Trimming stripped 1 base from V and 2 bases from J, with 9 bases between. The CDR3 loop spans 16 amino acids. The CDR3, as DNA: TGTGCCAGCAGTTACTTTGGGGGCGCTGGGGCCAACGTCCTGACTTTC. Its translation is CASSYFGGAGANVLTF.

The V gene is TRBV30, the J gene TRBJ1-2; TRBD1 matches at 7 bases. The J segment lost 4 bases and the V segment lost 1 base, leaving 6 bases of the junction unmatched. This CDR3 comprises 14 residues. The germline V gene has CDR1 GTSNPN and CDR2 SVGIG (reference sequence). As DNA, the CDR3 is TGTGCCTGGAGTGAAGGGGGCGCGGGCTATGGCTACACCTTC. Protein sequence: CAWSEGGAGYGYTF. Together with reference TRBV30 and TRBJ1-2, the CDR3 gives the full variable domain: SQTIHQWPATLVQPVGSPLSLECTVEGTSNPNLYWYRQAAGRGLQLLFYSVGIGQISSEVPQNLSASRPQDRQFILSSKKLLLSDSGFYLCAWSEGGAGYGYTFGSGTRLTVV.

V is TRBV7-9 and J is TRBJ2-3, with 11 bases lining up with TRBD2. CDR1 and CDR2 from the germline V gene are SEHNR and FQNEAQ (reference sequence). The V segment lost 5 bases and the J segment 4 bases; nucleotides outside the gene matches: 11. The CDR3 loop spans 17 amino acids. CDR3 coding DNA: TGTGCCAGCAGCCCTTGGGTCCTAGCGGGGGGATCAGATACGCAGTATTTT. Its protein product is CASSPWVLAGGSDTQYF.

CDR3 coding DNA: TGTGCCAGCAGCCTAATACAGGGAGCGAACACTGAAGCTTTCTTT. It encodes CASSLIQGANTEAFF. This rearrangement joins TRBV7-6 to TRBJ1-1; possibly TRBD1 for D (6 bases). The CDR3 consists of 15 residues. CDR1 SGHVS and CDR2 FNYEAQ come from the germline V gene. Trimming removed 5 bases at V and 1 base at J, with 14 bases between.

Turning to this clone: The junction departs from the called germline gene at one end, perhaps through a read error. The chain employs TRBV30 and TRBJ1-1, with D possibly TRBD1 on 6 matching bases. CDR1 GTSNPN and CDR2 SVGIG come from the germline V gene (reference sequence). The CDR3 is 13 amino acids. CDR3 loop: CAGRGALNTEAFF. The CDR3 DNA is TGTGCCGGGAGGGGGGCGCTGAACACTGAAGCTTTCTTT.

V gene TRBV6-5 combines with J gene TRBJ2-5; no definite D call. Germline V gene sequence: CDR1 MNHEY, CDR2 SVGAGI. The CDR3 spans 12 residues. V was cut by 6 bases and J by 12 bases, with 17 bases left in between. The CDR3 bases are TGTGCCAGCAGAAGGATACATCGAGAGGAGTACTTC. Protein product: CASRRIHREEYF.

This clone was recorded a few times. The gene calls are TRBV7-2 and TRBJ1-4, with 10 bases identical to TRBD1. The CDR3 extends over 15 amino acids. V lost 4 bases, J lost 8 bases, and 7 bases stayed unmatched. From germline, CDR1 is SGHTA and CDR2 FQGNSA. The CDR3 sequence is CASSWDRGKGEKLFF. The CDR3 bases are TGTGCCAGCAGCTGGGACAGGGGAAAAGGGGAAAAACTGTTTTTT.

The rearrangement links TRBV12-2 to TRBJ1-1; the D call TRBD1 from the table was never checked on the DNA. TRBV12-2 is described as a pseudogene. The CDR3 spans 17 residues. The CDR3 spells CASRLLIQGRRGTEAFF. The CDR3 DNA is TGTGCAAGTCGCTTACTTATACAGGGGAGGCGAGGCACTGAAGCTTTCTTT.

This clone was counted once. The rearrangement uses TRBV28 and TRBJ1-2; D is unresolved. Germline V gene lookup returns CDR1 MDHEN and CDR2 SYDVKM. The CDR3 length is 12 residues. V gave up 3 bases and J gave up 8 bases, with 10 bases separating them. CDR3 bases: TGTGCCAGCAGTTTTCGGGTACTGGGCTACACCTTC. Amino acid sequence: CASSFRVLGYTF.

The chain has TRBV4-3 and TRBJ2-7; 8 bases match TRBD1. The CDR3 loop spans 15 amino acids. Per the germline V gene, CDR1 is LGHNA and CDR2 is YSLEER. Losses at the gene ends were 2 bases for V and 6 bases for J; bases not matched to a gene: 9. DNA of the CDR3: TGCGCCAGCAGCCAACTACCCGGACAGGGACGCGAGCAGTACTTC. Translation: CASSQLPGQGREQYF.

The rearrangement joins TRBV5-1 to TRBJ1-2; 8 positions agree with TRBD1. The CDR3 spans 15 residues. J gave up 0 bases and V 4 bases, and 5 bases lay outside the gene matches. CDR1 is SGHRS and CDR2 is YFSETQ in the germline V gene. The CDR3 sequence is CASSVGQASNYGYTF. DNA for the CDR3: TGCGCCAGCAGCGTGGGACAGGCGTCTAACTATGGCTACACCTTC.

The chain joins TRBV19 to TRBJ2-1; TRBD1 might be the D (6 bases). V was shortened by 0 bases and J by 2 bases, with 17 bases between the two germline ends. CDR3 length: 18 amino acids. The germline V gene has CDR1 LNHDA and CDR2 SQIVND (reference sequence). CDR3 bases: TGTGCCAGTAGTATAGATCCAGGGGCGCAGAAACCCTACAATGAGCAGTTCTTC. Translated: CASSIDPGAQKPYNEQFF.

V gene TRBV18 combines with J gene TRBJ1-2; 7 bases line up with TRBD1. CDR3 size: 13 residues. Trimming took 8 bases from V and 4 from J; bases not matched to a gene: 7. Germline lookup yields CDR1 KGHSH and CDR2 LQKENI. The CDR3 region is CASRGRGFYGYTF. The CDR3 DNA sequence: TGTGCCAGCCGGGGCAGGGGGTTCTATGGCTACACCTTC.

The rearrangement joins TRBV9 to TRBJ2-5; 7 bases align to TRBD1. CDR3 length equals 12 residues. Trimming took 4 bases from V and 7 from J; bases not matched to a gene: 4. CDR1 and CDR2 from the germline V gene are SGDLS and YYNGEE. The CDR3 region is CASSPEGATQYF. DNA for the CDR3: TGTGCCAGCAGCCCCGAGGGGGCGACCCAGTACTTC.

This clone was counted between two and nine times. The V gene is TRBV7-9, the J gene TRBJ1-3; unclear D gene. This CDR3 is built from 14 residues. The germline V gene encodes CDR1 SEHNR and CDR2 FQNEAQ (reference sequence). V gave up 1 base and J gave up 2 bases, with 6 bases separating them. CDR3 DNA sequence: TGTGCCAGCAGCTTAGTCGAGGCTGGAAACACCATATATTTT. Translation: CASSLVEAGNTIYF.

The chain has TRBV19 and TRBJ1-5; no clear D gene. The germline gives CDR1 LNHDA, CDR2 SQIVND (reference sequence). CDR3 size: 20 residues. Trimming shortened V by 2 bases and J by 0 bases, and 23 bases separated the two germline ends. CDR3 DNA: TGTGCCAGTAGTATAAGATGGGCCGATACGCGTATAATTAGCAATCAGCCCCAGCATTTT. Amino acids: CASSIRWADTRIISNQPQHF.